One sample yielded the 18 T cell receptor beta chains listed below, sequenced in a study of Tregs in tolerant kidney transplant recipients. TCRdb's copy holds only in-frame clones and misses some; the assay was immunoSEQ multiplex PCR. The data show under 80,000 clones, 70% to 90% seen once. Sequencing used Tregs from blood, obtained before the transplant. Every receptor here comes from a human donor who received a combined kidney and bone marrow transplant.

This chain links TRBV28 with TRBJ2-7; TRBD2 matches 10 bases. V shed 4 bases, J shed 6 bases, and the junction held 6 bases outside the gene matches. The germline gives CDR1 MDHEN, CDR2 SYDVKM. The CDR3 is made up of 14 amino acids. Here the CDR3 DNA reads TGTGCCAGCAGTTCCAGCGGGAGGGCCGGCGAGCAGTACTTC. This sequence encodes CASSSSGRAGEQYF.

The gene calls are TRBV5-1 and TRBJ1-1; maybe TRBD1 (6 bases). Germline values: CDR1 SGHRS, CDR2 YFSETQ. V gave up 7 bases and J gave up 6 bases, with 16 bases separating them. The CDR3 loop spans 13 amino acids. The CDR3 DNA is TGCGCCAGCGCCTCGGGGGGGGCGGCTGAAGCTTTCTTT. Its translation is CASASGGAAEAFF. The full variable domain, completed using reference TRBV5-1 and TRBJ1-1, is KAGVTQTPRYLIKTRGQQVTLSCSPISGHRSVSWYQQTPGQGLQFLFEYFSETQRNKGNFPGRFSGRQFSNSRSEMNVSTLELGDSALYLCASASGGAAEAFFGQGTRLTVV.

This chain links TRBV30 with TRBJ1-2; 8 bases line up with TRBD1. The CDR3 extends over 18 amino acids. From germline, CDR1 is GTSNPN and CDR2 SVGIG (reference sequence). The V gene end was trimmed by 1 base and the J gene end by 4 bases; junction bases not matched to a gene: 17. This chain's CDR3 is CAWSGPRTGTLKAYGYTF. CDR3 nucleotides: TGTGCCTGGAGTGGTCCTCGGACAGGGACCCTGAAAGCCTATGGCTACACCTTC.

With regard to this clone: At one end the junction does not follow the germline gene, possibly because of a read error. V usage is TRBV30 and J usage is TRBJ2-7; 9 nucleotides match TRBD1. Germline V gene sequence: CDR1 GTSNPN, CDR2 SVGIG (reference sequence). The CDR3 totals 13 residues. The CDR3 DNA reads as TGTGCCTGTACCGACAGGGGGGATTACGAGCAGTGCTTC. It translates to CACTDRGDYEQCF.

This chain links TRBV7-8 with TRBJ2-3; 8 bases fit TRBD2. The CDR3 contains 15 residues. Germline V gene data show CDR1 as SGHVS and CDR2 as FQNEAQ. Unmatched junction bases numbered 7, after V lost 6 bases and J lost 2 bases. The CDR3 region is CASRLGGGITDTQYF. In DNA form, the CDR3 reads TGTGCCAGCAGACTCGGGGGGGGGATCACAGATACGCAGTATTTT.

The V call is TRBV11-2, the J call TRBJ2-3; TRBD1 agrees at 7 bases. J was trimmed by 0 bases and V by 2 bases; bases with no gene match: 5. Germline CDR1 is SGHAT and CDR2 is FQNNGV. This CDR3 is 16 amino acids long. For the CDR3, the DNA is TGTGCCAGCAGCTTATCGGGACAGCCGAGCACAGATACGCAGTATTTT. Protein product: CASSLSGQPSTDTQYF.

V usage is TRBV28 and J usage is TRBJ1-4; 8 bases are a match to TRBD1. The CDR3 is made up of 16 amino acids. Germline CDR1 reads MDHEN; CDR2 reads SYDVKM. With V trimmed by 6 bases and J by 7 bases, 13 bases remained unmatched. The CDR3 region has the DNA TGTGCCAGCAGCACTCAGACAGGGGATCGGGGTGAAAAACTGTTTTTT. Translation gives CASSTQTGDRGEKLFF.

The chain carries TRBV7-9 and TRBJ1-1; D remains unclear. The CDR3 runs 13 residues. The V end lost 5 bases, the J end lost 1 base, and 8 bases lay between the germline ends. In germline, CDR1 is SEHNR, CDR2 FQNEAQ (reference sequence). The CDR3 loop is CASSAKKNTEAFF. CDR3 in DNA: TGTGCCAGCAGCGCCAAAAAGAACACTGAAGCTTTCTTT.

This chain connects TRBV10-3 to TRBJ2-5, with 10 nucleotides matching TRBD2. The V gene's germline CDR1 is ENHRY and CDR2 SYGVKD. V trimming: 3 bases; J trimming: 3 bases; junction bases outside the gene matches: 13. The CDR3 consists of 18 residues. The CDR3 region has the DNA TGTGCCATCAGTGATTCCACCGGGGCTAGCGGGAGAGAAGAGACCCAGTACTTC. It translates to CAISDSTGASGREETQYF.

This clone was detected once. The CDR3 nucleotides read TGTGCCAGCAGCGGAGATCTAGCGGGTCACAATGAGCAGTTCTTC. Amino acids: CASSGDLAGHNEQFF. The V call is TRBV5-4, the J call TRBJ2-1, with TRBD2 identical over 8 bases. Per germline, CDR1 SGHNT and CDR2 YYREEE (reference sequence). V shed 4 bases and J 5 bases; nucleotides not matched to a gene: 8. The CDR3 has 15 residues.

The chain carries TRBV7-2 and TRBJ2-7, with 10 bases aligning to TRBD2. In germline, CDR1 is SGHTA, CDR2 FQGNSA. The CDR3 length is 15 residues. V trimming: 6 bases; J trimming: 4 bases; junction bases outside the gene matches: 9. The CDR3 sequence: CASRAASGGGYEQYF. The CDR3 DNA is TGTGCCAGCAGGGCCGCGAGCGGGGGGGGTTACGAGCAGTACTTC.

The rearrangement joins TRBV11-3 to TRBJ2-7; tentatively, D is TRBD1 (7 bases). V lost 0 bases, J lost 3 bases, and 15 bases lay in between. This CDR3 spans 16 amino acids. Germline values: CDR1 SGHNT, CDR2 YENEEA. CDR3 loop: CASSLDRQGGGYEQYF. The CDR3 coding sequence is TGTGCCAGCAGCTTAGATAGGCAGGGGGGAGGCTACGAGCAGTACTTC.

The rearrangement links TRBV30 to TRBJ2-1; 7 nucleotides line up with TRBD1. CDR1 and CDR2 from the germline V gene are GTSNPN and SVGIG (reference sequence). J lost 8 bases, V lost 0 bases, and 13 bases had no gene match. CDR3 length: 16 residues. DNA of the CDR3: TGTGCCTGGAGTGTACAGGGGCAGGGGAGCAAGTATGAGCAGTTCTTC. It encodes CAWSVQGQGSKYEQFF.

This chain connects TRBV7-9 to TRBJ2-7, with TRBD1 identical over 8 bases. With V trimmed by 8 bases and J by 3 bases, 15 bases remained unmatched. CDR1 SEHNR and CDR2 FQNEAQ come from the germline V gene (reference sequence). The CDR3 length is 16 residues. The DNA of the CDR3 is TGTGCCAGCGTATACGGAGGGGTGACAGGGGACTACGAGCAGTACTTC. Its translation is CASVYGGVTGDYEQYF. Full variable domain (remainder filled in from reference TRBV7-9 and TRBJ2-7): DTGVSQNPRHKITKRGQNVTFRCDPISEHNRLYWYRQTLGQGPEFLTYFQNEAQLEKSRLLSDRFSAERPKGSFSTLEIQRTEQGDSAMYLCASVYGGVTGDYEQYFGPGTRLTVT.

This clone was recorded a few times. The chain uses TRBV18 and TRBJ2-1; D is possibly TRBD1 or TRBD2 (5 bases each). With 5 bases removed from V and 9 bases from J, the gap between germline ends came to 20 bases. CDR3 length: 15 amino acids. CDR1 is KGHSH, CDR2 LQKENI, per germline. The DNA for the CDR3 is TGTGCCAGCTCAGAGATCGGGACGGCCTATGGTGAGCAGTTCTTC. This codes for CASSEIGTAYGEQFF.

The CDR3 spells CATDRPGAEAFF. In DNA form, the CDR3 reads TGTGCCACAGACCGACCTGGGGCTGAAGCTTTCTTT. V usage is TRBV10-3 and J usage is TRBJ1-1; no reliable D call. V lost 10 bases and J lost 6, with 15 bases in between. The CDR3 length is 12 residues. The germline V gene has CDR1 ENHRY and CDR2 SYGVKD.

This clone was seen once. The DNA for the CDR3 is TGTGCCAGCGCCCAAGGGGTCTCCTACGAGCAGTACTTC. It translates to CASAQGVSYEQYF. The rearrangement joins TRBV18 to TRBJ2-7; TRBD1 is a possible D gene (5 bases). Trimming took 8 bases from V and 0 from J, leaving 11 bases between them. The CDR3 sequence is 13 residues long. The V gene's germline CDR1 is KGHSH and CDR2 LQKENI.

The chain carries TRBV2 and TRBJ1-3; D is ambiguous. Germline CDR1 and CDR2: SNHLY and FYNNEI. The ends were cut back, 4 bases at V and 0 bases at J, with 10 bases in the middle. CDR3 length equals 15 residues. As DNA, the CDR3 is TGTGCCAGCAGTGTTCAAGCAGGCTCTGGAAACACCATATATTTT. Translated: CASSVQAGSGNTIYF.